This T cell receptor (beta chain) derives from a study of control samples from healthy donors and cancer patients. Generated by immunoSEQ multiplex PCR, the TCRdb table keeps only in-frame clones and is missing some. The sample consists of some 41,000 clones, 87% of them appearing once. The CDR3 spans 13 residues. The germline CDR1 and CDR2 sequences are SGHNT and YYREEE (reference sequence). Deletions cut 5 bases from V and 8 bases from J, with 16 bases between. The chain employs TRBV5-4 and TRBJ1-2; perhaps TRBD1 as D (5 bases). Material for sequencing was PBMCs. This clonotype originated in a woman between 55 and 75 years old with lung cancer. CDR3 nucleotides: TGTGCCAGCAGTCCAAGGGGTGGCCAGGGCTACACCTTC. Its translation: CASSPRGGQGYTF.